One sample yielded the 7 T cell receptor beta chains listed below, sequenced in a study of shared clonotypes between healthy human individuals (dated by TCRdb to 2019 to 2021). Library generation was performed with the immunoSEQ multiplex PCR assay. The immuneACCESS repertoire file appears here via TCRdb, limited to in-frame rearrangements. These files lack a portion of the clones; in checked studies, under half of the deficit traces to unresolved V genes, and the cause of the others is not known. For this sample the table gives about 2.4 million clones, of which 93% were detected only once. The top ten constitute about 0.38% of the sample. The sequencing input was naive CD4+ T cells from PBMCs. Interpreted using the paper, the cell subset or site label stands for: CD45RA+ positively selected. The receptors stem from a man younger than 35 in good health. Some clones in this sample may be carry-over from other donors' samples.

V and J are TRBV5-1 and TRBJ2-7; 9 nucleotides match TRBD1. This CDR3 is built from 15 residues. The germline V gene encodes CDR1 SGHRS and CDR2 YFSETQ. V was clipped by 3 bases and J by 0 bases; unmatched bases: 4. The CDR3 is CASSYDRGSSYEQYF. The CDR3 DNA reads as TGCGCCAGCAGCTATGACAGGGGGAGCTCCTACGAGCAGTACTTC.

This chain links TRBV2 with TRBJ2-7; D might be TRBD2 (6 bases). V lost 0 bases, J lost 8 bases, and 20 bases lay in between. Germline V CDR1 and CDR2: SNHLY, FYNNEI. CDR3 length: 16 residues. The CDR3: CASSEAQGGIYGQQYF. CDR3 in DNA: TGTGCCAGCAGTGAAGCGCAAGGAGGGATCTACGGGCAGCAGTACTTC.

The table lists this clone with a count of one. The chain recombines TRBV7-3 with TRBJ2-4; TRBD1 matches 7 bases. J was trimmed by 15 bases and V by 5 bases; bases with no gene match: 13. The CDR3 covers 13 residues. From germline, CDR1 is SGHTA and CDR2 FQGTGA. CDR3 nucleotide sequence: TGTGCCAGCAGCGCCGGGACAGCCTCTCGCCTGTACTTC. This codes for CASSAGTASRLYF.

The chain recombines TRBV9 with TRBJ1-2; unclear D gene. Per the germline V gene, CDR1 is SGDLS and CDR2 is YYNGEE. The CDR3 contains 15 residues. The V gene lost 0 bases and the J gene lost 3 bases, with 12 bases spanning the gap. CDR3 nucleotide sequence: TGTGCCAGCAGCGTAGAACCTCGGCAGGACTATGGCTACACCTTC. Encoded protein: CASSVEPRQDYGYTF.

The chain carries TRBV2 and TRBJ2-5; 7 bases agree with TRBD2. Germline CDR1 reads SNHLY; CDR2 reads FYNNEI. The length of the CDR3 is 13 residues. V was pared by 4 bases and J by 5 bases, with 4 bases of the junction left unmatched. The CDR3 loop is CASSGGSRETQYF. CDR3 DNA: TGTGCCAGCAGTGGCGGGAGCCGGGAGACCCAGTACTTC.

The chain joins TRBV4-1 to TRBJ2-3, with 8 bases matching TRBD2. This CDR3 has 15 residues. CDR1 is MGHRA, CDR2 YSYEKL, per germline. V shed 5 bases, J shed 3 bases, and the junction held 7 bases outside the gene matches. For the CDR3, the DNA is TGCGCCAGCAGCGTCCGGGAGGGCCCAACAGATACGCAGTATTTT. Translation gives CASSVREGPTDTQYF.

The chain has TRBV5-8 and TRBJ2-5; 7 bases agree with TRBD1. The CDR3 is 15 amino acids. Germline V lookup: CDR1 SGHTS, CDR2 YDEGEE. V gave up 3 bases and J gave up 2 bases; unmatched junction bases: 7. The CDR3 sequence: CASSSPGQLQETQYF. CDR3 nucleotides: TGTGCCAGCAGCTCCCCGGGACAGCTACAAGAGACCCAGTACTTC.